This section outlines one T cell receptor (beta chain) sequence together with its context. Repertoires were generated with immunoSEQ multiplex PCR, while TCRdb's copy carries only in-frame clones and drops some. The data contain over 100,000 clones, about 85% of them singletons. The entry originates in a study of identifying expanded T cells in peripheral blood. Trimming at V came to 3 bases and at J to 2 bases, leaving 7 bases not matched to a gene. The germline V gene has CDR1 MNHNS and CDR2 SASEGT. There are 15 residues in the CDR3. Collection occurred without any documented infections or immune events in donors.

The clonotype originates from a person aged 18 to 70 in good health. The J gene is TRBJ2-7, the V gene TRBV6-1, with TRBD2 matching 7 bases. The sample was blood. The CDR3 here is CASSDRGRAPYEQYF. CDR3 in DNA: TGTGCCAGCAGTGATCGGGGGAGGGCCCCCTACGAGCAGTACTTC.